The TCR beta chain under discussion was sequenced for a study of cytomegalovirus exposure and HLA in healthy donors. Study-level findings and limits: Many donors shared some public TCRs, even though most TCR sequences were rare. In a later analysis, DRB1 alleles had the most associated TCRs; HLA-C alleles the fewest. Researchers counted 150 to 200 TCR beta chains as cytomegalovirus-associated.

Regarding this clone: Its antigen is not identified.

Researchers ran the PCR with 60 Vbeta and 13 Jbeta primers. Methods used by the authors: Roughly 73 million unique TCR beta chains, about 10 million of them shared, were counted by a later analysis. Data came from immunoSEQ multiplex PCR; TCRdb stores just in-frame clones and leaves some out. That table supplies the V and J calls and clone size; D and trimming were determined from the DNA. The sample includes roughly 120,000 clones, approximately 70% of them seen just once. Germline loops: CDR1 PRHDT, CDR2 FYEKMQ (reference sequence). V gave up 4 bases and J gave up 1 base, with 7 bases separating them. The CDR3 extends over 13 amino acids.

Sequencing was carried out using PBMCs. The receptor's source is a woman aged 40 to 50 in good health and CMV-seropositive. The chain carries TRBV13 and TRBJ1-1; D possibly corresponds to TRBD1 (5 bases). Here the CDR3 reads CASSSGGNTEAFF. In DNA form, the CDR3 reads TGTGCCAGCAGCTCGGGGGGGAACACTGAAGCTTTCTTT.